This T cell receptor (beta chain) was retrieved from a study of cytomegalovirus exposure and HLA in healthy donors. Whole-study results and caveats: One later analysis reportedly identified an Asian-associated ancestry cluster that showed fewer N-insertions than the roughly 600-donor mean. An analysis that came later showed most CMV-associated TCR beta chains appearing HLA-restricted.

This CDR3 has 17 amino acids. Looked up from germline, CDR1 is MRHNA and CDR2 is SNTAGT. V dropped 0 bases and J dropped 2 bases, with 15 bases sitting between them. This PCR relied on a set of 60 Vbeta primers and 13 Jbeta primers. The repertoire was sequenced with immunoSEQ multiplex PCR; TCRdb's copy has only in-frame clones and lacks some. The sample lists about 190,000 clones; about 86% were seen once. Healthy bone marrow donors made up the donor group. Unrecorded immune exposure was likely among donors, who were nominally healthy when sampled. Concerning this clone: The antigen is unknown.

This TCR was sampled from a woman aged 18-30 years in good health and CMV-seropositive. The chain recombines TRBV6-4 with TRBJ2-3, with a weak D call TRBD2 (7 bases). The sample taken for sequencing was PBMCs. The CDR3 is CASSDSPGGGITDTQYF. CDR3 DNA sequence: TGTGCCAGCAGTGACTCTCCGGGCGGGGGCATCACAGATACGCAGTATTTT.